Reported below is one T cell receptor (beta chain). This clone's antigen is unknown. No per-base quality is available; no much larger clone lies one base away. The sample belongs to a study of blood T cell repertoires in COVID-19 (dated by TCRdb to 2019 to 2021). Broadly, across the study: Samples covering the acute and convalescent phases of COVID-19 were provided by collaborators in the United States, Italy and Spain. The prospective study material was composed of cDNA or gDNA derived from T cells, B-cell-depleted T cells, or PBMCs. The dataset comprised deeply sampled blood TCRbeta repertoires from subjects exposed to, actively infected with, or recovered from COVID-19. A freely available public database, intended as a resource for researchers studying the immune response to SARS-CoV-2, is where the repertoires were released. Samples were obtained from the ongoing ImmuneRACE study (first 160 participants) and from over 1,000 subjects provided by 6 global collaborators. A de-identified subject ID, COVID-19 status, age in years and sex were almost always included in the sample metadata. Where available, HLA class I and class II types were obtained from metadata supplied by the sample provider rather than from assay-based typing.

Paper-wide results and their limitations: Clinical and demographic metadata were provided uncurated, with the amount varying by source and participant.

TCRbeta CDR3 regions were amplified from genomic DNA using the immunoSEQ Assay, a bias-controlled multiplex PCR. Per the authors' processing: The number of nucleated cells in each sample was estimated by amplification of reference gene primers within the assay. Sequence reads were collapsed and filtered to measure the absolute abundance of every unique TCRbeta CDR3 rearrangement. For each sample, productive Simpson clonality was calculated by taking the square root of Simpson's diversity index across productive rearrangements. TCRdb's version of the immuneACCESS table is confined to in-frame rearrangements and falls short of the full clone set. An unresolved V gene accounts for under half of the shortfall where checked; the remainder is of unknown origin. The DNA was the basis for D and trimming; V, J and clone size are from that table. Counted in this sample were about 150,000 clones; around 89% of them appeared once. More than 14% of the sample is in the top ten clones.

The collaborating institutions used their own protocols to collect whole blood in K2EDTA tubes. For TCRbeta analysis, collaborators shipped samples as frozen whole blood, isolated PBMCs, or DNA extracted from either of those sample types. The source of this sequence is a woman between 40 and 55 years old with acute or convalescent COVID-19. The sequencing input was peripheral blood.

The bases read TGTGCCAGTAGAGTAAGTTCGACCCGCGGTAATGAAAAACTGTTTTTT. This gives the protein CASRVSSTRGNEKLFF. The rearranged segments are TRBV19 and TRBJ1-4; the D gene cannot be resolved reliably. V lost 6 bases and J lost 4 bases; the stretch between them is 18 bases long. From cysteine to phenylalanine, the CDR3 is 16 amino acids long. CDR3 DNA only is kept here, 48 bases in frame from base 1. In the germline V gene (reference sequence), CDR1 corresponds to LNHDA and CDR2 to SQIVND. Reference TRBV19 and TRBJ1-4 genes cover what lies past the CDR3, so the full variable domain is DGGITQSPKYLFRKEGQNVTLSCEQNLNHDAMYWYRQDPGQGLRLIYYSQIVNDFQKGDIAEGYSVSREKKESFPLTVTSAQKNPTAFYLCASRVSSTRGNEKLFFGSGTQLSVL.